Sequencing of this T cell receptor beta chain was carried out in a study of CD8+CD57+ T cells in acquired aplastic anemia. Across the whole study: The DNA of sorted CD4+ and CD8+ cells averaged approximately 3.2 ug. Study-wide results and limits: No significant patient-versus-control difference appeared in CD8+ Simpson's diversity. The study identified roughly 29 CD8+ CDR3 sequences shared by patients and controls.

Both TCR beta VDJ combination and CDR3 sequence profiling were carried out. Genomic DNA was the template for this profiling. In TCRdb, the reads were re-called with MiXCR into one record per CDR3 protein. The table shows 200,000 to 250,000 distinct CDR3 sequences, with 34% occurring only once. This clonotype was found a few times. Its target is not known. This CDR3 has 16 residues. With 0 bases removed from V and 1 base from J, the gap between germline ends came to 13 bases. The germline gives CDR1 SGHRS, CDR2 YFSETQ. Sequenced material: sorted CD4+, CD8+, or CD8+CD57+ T cells (not recorded which) from PBMCs. The sequence derives from a human donor in good health, serving as a control. The V and J genes are TRBV5-1 and TRBJ1-2; D not certain. CDR3 amino acids: CASSLDSGVGNYGYTF. DNA for the CDR3: TGCGCCAGCAGCTTGGATTCTGGGGTCGGTAACTATGGCTACACCTTC. Variable domain in full (rest from reference TRBV5-1 and TRBJ1-2): KAGVTQTPRYLIKTRGQQVTLSCSPISGHRSVSWYQQTPGQGLQFLFEYFSETQRNKGNFPGRFSGRQFSNSRSEMNVSTLELGDSALYLCASSLDSGVGNYGYTFGSGTRLTVV.